This is a list of T cell receptor beta chains from one sample in a study of cytomegalovirus exposure and HLA in healthy donors. The method was immunoSEQ multiplex PCR; TCRdb's version includes in-frame clones alone and lacks a portion of them. The sample consists of about 73,000 clones, 95% of them appearing once. The sequenced sample consisted of PBMCs. The receptor set was obtained from a man aged 18 to 29 in good health and CMV-seronegative. CDR3s include the opening cysteine and the closing phenylalanine or tryptophan. D genes are given only for firm matches.

V gene	D gene	J gene	CDR3 protein
TRBV5-4	NA	TRBJ2-3	CASSLGGGLILTDTQYF
TRBV19	NA	TRBJ1-5	CASSRGNSQNQPQHF
TRBV5-1	TRBD1	TRBJ2-1	CASSLRTPGQGSGEQFF
TRBV29-1	NA	TRBJ2-2	CSVDTGLGGELFF
TRBV7-8	NA	TRBJ2-5	CASTRLLETQYF
TRBV7-6	NA	TRBJ1-1	CASSLALDTEAFF
TRBV4-3	TRBD1	TRBJ1-2	CASSQERDSYYGYTF
TRBV4-1	TRBD2	TRBJ2-2	CASKPLAVTGELFF
TRBV10-3	NA	TRBJ1-1	CAISELNMNTEAFF
TRBV28	TRBD1	TRBJ1-5	CASSLTGVPQPQHF
TRBV10-2	NA	TRBJ1-5	CASSEGARQPQHF
TRBV2	TRBD1	TRBJ1-2	CASSSGMGQAMRGYTF
TRBV2	NA	TRBJ2-3	CASSEWQGDTQYF
TRBV7-9	NA	TRBJ1-4	CASSAGAENEKLFF
TRBV28	TRBD1	TRBJ2-7	CASSFPAWTGEYEQYF
TRBV30	NA	TRBJ1-2	CAWTLGVIGGGYTF
TRBV2	NA	TRBJ1-5	CASSSEGGNQPQHF
TRBV2	NA	TRBJ1-4	CASQREPYNEKLFF
TRBV15	TRBD1	TRBJ2-7	CATSRGQGGSYEQYF
TRBV28	TRBD2	TRBJ2-1	CASSFTGTSGYNEQFF
TRBV30	NA	TRBJ1-5	CAWSQGFSNQPQHF
TRBV6-5	TRBD2	TRBJ2-7	CASSGGGQQYF
TRBV27	TRBD2	TRBJ2-3	CASSLSPAGDLNTQYF
TRBV6-6	NA	TRBJ2-7	CASSYGRLGGPYEQYF
TRBV7-6	TRBD2	TRBJ2-2	CASSPAPTLLAGARSGELFF
TRBV6-5	TRBD1	TRBJ2-7	CASSYSGTGGSEQYF
TRBV5-4	NA	TRBJ1-3	CASSLAGVSGNTIYF
TRBV27	NA	TRBJ2-7	CASIRGAPYEQYF
TRBV7-2	NA	TRBJ2-1	CASSFAGAPNEQFF
TRBV5-1	NA	TRBJ2-4	CASSPLGQGGGNIQYF
TRBV10-1	TRBD2	TRBJ2-5	CARAGGSETQYF
TRBV18	NA	TRBJ1-2	CASSEQSGGYTF
TRBV21-1	NA	TRBJ1-5	CASSKGTGGSNQPQHF
TRBV9	NA	TRBJ1-2	CASSVGGAGANYGYTF
TRBV18	TRBD1	TRBJ2-7	CASSPARGIGYEQYF
TRBV28	NA	TRBJ2-5	CASSLATGETQYF
TRBV28	NA	TRBJ1-1	CASSFRGLDEAFF
TRBV14	NA	TRBJ1-1	CASSHDSFTEAFF
TRBV9	TRBD2	TRBJ2-3	CASSVAPGGGVLDTQYF
TRBV19	TRBD1	TRBJ2-5	CASSTGTGDRETQYF
TRBV7-9	TRBD2	TRBJ2-1	CASSSPGLAGSYNEQFF
TRBV25-1	TRBD1	TRBJ1-6	CASSPRDRVIGSPLHF
TRBV13	TRBD1	TRBJ1-3	CASSQGTAAGNTIYF
TRBV5-1	TRBD1	TRBJ2-7	CASRIRDSNEQYF
TRBV29-1	TRBD1	TRBJ1-1	CSVVGQGISEAFF
TRBV5-1	NA	TRBJ2-2	CASSSHGGTGELFF
TRBV19	TRBD2	TRBJ2-5	CASSLRSSGDSQETQYF
TRBV30	TRBD1	TRBJ1-2	CAWRGGTGSYGYTF
TRBV30	NA	TRBJ1-2	CAWKGGSQGGGYTF
TRBV7-3	NA	TRBJ1-1	CASSLEGRGTEAFF
TRBV29-1	NA	TRBJ1-2	CSAYTPRGRNYGYTF
TRBV11-2	NA	TRBJ2-7	CASSFNYEQYF
TRBV2	NA	TRBJ1-1	CASKMDRMNTEAFF
TRBV7-2	TRBD2	TRBJ2-5	CASSLAPIGGGRQETQYF